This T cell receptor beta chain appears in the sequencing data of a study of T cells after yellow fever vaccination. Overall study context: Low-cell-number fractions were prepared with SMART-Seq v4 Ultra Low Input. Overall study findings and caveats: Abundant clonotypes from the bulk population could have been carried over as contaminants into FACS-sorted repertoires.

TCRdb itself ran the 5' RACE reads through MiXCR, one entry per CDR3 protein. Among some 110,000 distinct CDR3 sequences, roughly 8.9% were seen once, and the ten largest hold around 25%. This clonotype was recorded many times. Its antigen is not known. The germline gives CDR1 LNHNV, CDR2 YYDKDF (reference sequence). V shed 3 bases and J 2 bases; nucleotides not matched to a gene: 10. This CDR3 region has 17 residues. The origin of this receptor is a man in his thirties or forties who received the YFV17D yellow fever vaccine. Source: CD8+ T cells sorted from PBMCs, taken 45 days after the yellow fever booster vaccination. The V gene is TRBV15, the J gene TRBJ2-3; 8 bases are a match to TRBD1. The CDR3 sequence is CATSSRTGGIFTDTQYF. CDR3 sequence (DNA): TGTGCCACCAGCAGCCGCACAGGGGGAATCTTCACAGATACGCAGTATTTT. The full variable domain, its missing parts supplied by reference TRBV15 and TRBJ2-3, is DAMVIQNPRYQVTQFGKPVTLSCSQTLNHNVMYWYQQKSSQAPKLLFHYYDKDFNNEADTPDNFQSRRPNTSFCFLDIRSPGLGDTAMYLCATSSRTGGIFTDTQYFGPGTRLTVL.